This T cell receptor beta chain appears in the sequencing data of a study of control samples from healthy donors and cancer patients (dated by TCRdb to 2018 to 2020). The method behind the library was the immunoSEQ multiplex PCR assay. The immuneACCESS repertoire file appears here via TCRdb, limited to in-frame rearrangements. These files lack a portion of the clones; in checked studies, under half of the deficit traces to unresolved V genes, and the cause of the others is not known. This sample is represented by roughly 400,000 clones; 75% to 95% of them were singletons. Clones ranked in the top ten supply 5% to 7% of the sample. CDR1 SGHTA and CDR2 FQGNSA were looked up in the germline V gene. Inclusive of the bounding cysteine and phenylalanine, the CDR3 is 14 residues long. Only the CDR3 portion is preserved as DNA: 42 bases, with reading frame beginning at the first base. V and J are truncated by 5 bases and 4 bases respectively, leaving an intervening sequence of 13 bases.

A word on this clone: There is no known antigen for this receptor. Nothing much larger sits one base from this clone, and base qualities are not available.

The clonotype was recovered from a man aged 40-49 years with head and neck cancer. The chain is encoded by TRBV7-2 joined to TRBJ2-3, with the D gene not clear enough to name. The sequenced material came from PBMCs. The DNA sequence is TGTGCCAGCAGCCCGAAGTCCCAGTCAGATACGCAGTATTTT. It translates as CASSPKSQSDTQYF.